This T cell receptor beta chain was identified during a study of response to subunit inactivated influenza vaccine. Whole-study findings and limits: Each seasonal flu vaccination may recruit only limited new T cells, authors suggested.

This clonotype was seen more than once but under ten times. Its antigen is still unknown. TCRdb fed the RT-PCR reads into MiXCR, producing one record per CDR3 protein. The data show hundreds of thousands of distinct CDR3 sequences, less than 20% seen once. The TCR was taken from a man in his forties or fifties who received an inactivated influenza vaccine. The sample here was PBMCs from blood, taken approximately 5 days after vaccination.

The CDR3 loop is CASPPHMGAKNIQYF. The CDR3 DNA is TGTGCCAGCCCCCCCCATATGGGTGCCAAAAACATTCAGTACTTC. V and J are TRBV6-1 and TRBJ2-4; D is uncertain. This CDR3 contains 15 residues. V was clipped by 8 bases and J by 1 base, with 15 bases between them. Germline V gene data show CDR1 as MNHNS and CDR2 as SASEGT.